The rows below give T cell receptor beta chains drawn from one sample of a study of cytomegalovirus exposure and HLA in healthy donors. The repertoire was sequenced with immunoSEQ multiplex PCR; TCRdb's copy has only in-frame clones and lacks some. This sample yields approximately 130,000 clones, of which over 75% are seen a single time; approximately 1.2% belongs to the top ten. What was sequenced was PBMCs. Receptor source: a man aged 45-65 years in good health and CMV-seronegative. CDR3s include the opening cysteine and the closing phenylalanine or tryptophan. Fields, in order: J gene, CDR3 length, D gene, V gene, CDR3 DNA, CDR3 protein. The D gene is left open where the match is weak.

>TRBJ2-2|15|NA|TRBV19
TGTGCCACGCCCTCGACAGGCGCGAACACCGGGGAGCTGTTTTTT
CATPSTGANTGELFF
>TRBJ2-7|15|NA|TRBV5-1
TGCGCCAGCAGCTTGGAGTCAGGAGGGAACTACGAGCAGTACTTC
CASSLESGGNYEQYF
>TRBJ2-7|14|NA|TRBV4-1
TGCGCCAGCAGCGGAGATCTCCGACTAAACGAGCAGTACTTC
CASSGDLRLNEQYF
>TRBJ2-7|15|NA|TRBV4-1
TGCGCCAGCAGCCACCCGGGACTCCTTGTATACGAGCAGTACTTC
CASSHPGLLVYEQYF
>TRBJ2-3|13|NA|TRBV5-1
TGCGCCAGCAGTGGGTCTCTAGCAGATACGCAGTATTTT
CASSGSLADTQYF
>TRBJ1-1|12|NA|TRBV6-4
TGTGCCAGCAGTGACCGGGGCACTGAAGCTTTCTTT
CASSDRGTEAFF
>TRBJ2-7|15|NA|TRBV4-1
TGCGCCAGCAGCCAAGATCTCACGAGCTCCTACGAGCAGTACTTC
CASSQDLTSSYEQYF
>TRBJ2-5|14|NA|TRBV28
TGTGCCAGCAGTTTGAGGGGGAGCCAAGAGACCCAGTACTTC
CASSLRGSQETQYF
>TRBJ1-4|16|TRBD1|TRBV19
TGTGCCAGTAGTATATTTGGGGGACAGTCTAATGAAAAACTGTTTTTT
CASSIFGGQSNEKLFF
>TRBJ2-6|15|TRBD1|TRBV28
TGTGCCAGCAGTCTCCAGGGGGTCGGGGCCAACGTCCTGACTTTC
CASSLQGVGANVLTF
>TRBJ1-1|17|TRBD1|TRBV7-8
TGTGCCAGCAGCCCCTTGGGACAGGGATATCCTGAACCTGAAGCTTTCTTT
CASSPLGQGYPEPEAFF
>TRBJ2-5|16|TRBD2|TRBV15
TGTGCCACCAGCAGACAACTAGCGGGAGGGCAAGAGACCCAGTACTTC
CATSRQLAGGQETQYF